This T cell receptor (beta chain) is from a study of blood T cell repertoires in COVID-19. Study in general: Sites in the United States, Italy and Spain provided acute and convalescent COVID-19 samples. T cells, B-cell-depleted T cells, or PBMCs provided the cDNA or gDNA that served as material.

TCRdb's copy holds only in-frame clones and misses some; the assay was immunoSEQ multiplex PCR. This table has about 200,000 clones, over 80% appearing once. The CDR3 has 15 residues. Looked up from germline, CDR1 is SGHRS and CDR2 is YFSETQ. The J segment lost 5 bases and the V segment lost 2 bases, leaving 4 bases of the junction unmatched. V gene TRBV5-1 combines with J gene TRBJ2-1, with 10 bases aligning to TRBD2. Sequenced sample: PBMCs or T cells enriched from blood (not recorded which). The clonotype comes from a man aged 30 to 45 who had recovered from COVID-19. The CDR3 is CASSFGTSVNNEQFF. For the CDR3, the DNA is TGCGCCAGCAGCTTCGGGACTAGCGTGAACAATGAGCAGTTCTTC. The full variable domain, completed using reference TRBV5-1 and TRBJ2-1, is KAGVTQTPRYLIKTRGQQVTLSCSPISGHRSVSWYQQTPGQGLQFLFEYFSETQRNKGNFPGRFSGRQFSNSRSEMNVSTLELGDSALYLCASSFGTSVNNEQFFGPGTRLTVL.